Below, 24 T cell receptor beta chains from the same sample are listed, as sequenced in a study of T cells in Graves' hyperthyroidism and ophthalmopathy. Using RNA transcripts as the source, TCR beta CDR3 regions were amplified. Researchers ran a first-round RT-PCR on the TCR CDR3 using the HTBI primer set. One entry per CDR3 protein, called by TCRdb with MiXCR from the multiplex PCR reads. Counted here are fewer than 650,000 distinct CDR3 sequences, roughly 14% occurring once; the ten biggest clones make up around 5.4%. Sequencing was done on a sample of blood. Receptors originate from a young woman with Graves' hyperthyroidism that later progressed to Graves' ophthalmopathy.

This clonotype has only a few counts. The J gene is TRBJ1-5, the V gene TRBV2; TRBD1 matches at 8 bases. The CDR3 has 15 amino acids. V lost 6 bases to trimming and J lost 0 bases; unmatched junction nucleotides: 4. Germline CDR1 and CDR2: SNHLY and FYNNEI. CDR3 region: CASRQGAGSNQPQHF. In DNA form, the CDR3 reads TGTGCCAGCAGGCAGGGGGCGGGTAGCAATCAGCCCCAGCATTTT.

This clonotype was detected ten times or more. The V and J genes are TRBV29-1 and TRBJ1-2, with TRBD1 identical over 8 bases. V shed 7 bases, J shed 9 bases, and the junction held 19 bases outside the gene matches. Per the germline V gene, CDR1 is SQVTM and CDR2 is ANQGSEA. This CDR3 is built from 15 residues. The CDR3 DNA sequence: TGCAGCGCCCACAGGGGGGATTCCGATAGGGAACGCTACACCTTC. As protein: CSAHRGDSDRERYTF.

This clonotype showed up many times. The chain combines TRBV24-1 with TRBJ1-1; D call uncertain. The length of the CDR3 is 16 residues. Per the germline V gene, CDR1 is KGHDR and CDR2 is SFDVKD. Trimming pared 0 bases from V and 0 bases from J, leaving 10 bases between. CDR3 region: CATSDLEPAMNTEAFF. The CDR3 region has the DNA TGTGCCACCAGTGATTTGGAGCCGGCCATGAACACTGAAGCTTTCTTT.

This clonotype was picked up many times. The chain uses TRBV25-1 and TRBJ2-7; tentatively, D is TRBD1 (6 bases). V was cut by 5 bases and J by 6 bases, with 17 bases left in between. The CDR3 is 14 amino acids. Germline V CDR1 and CDR2: MGHDK, SYGVNS. The CDR3 nucleotides read TGTGCCAGCAGTTTACTGGGGGCGGTAGGCGAGCAGTACTTC. It codes for CASSLLGAVGEQYF.

CDR3 sequence (DNA): TGTGCCAGTAGTATAGAGGTGGGGCATCAGCCCCAGCATTTT. Its protein product is CASSIEVGHQPQHF. This rearrangement joins TRBV19 to TRBJ1-5; maybe TRBD1 (5 bases). The CDR3 runs to 14 residues. Trimming took off 0 bases at V and 5 bases at J, with 8 bases between the two ends. CDR1 is LNHDA, CDR2 SQIVND, per germline (reference sequence). The variable domain in full, completed from reference TRBV19 and TRBJ1-5, reads DGGITQSPKYLFRKEGQNVTLSCEQNLNHDAMYWYRQDPGQGLRLIYYSQIVNDFQKGDIAEGYSVSREKKESFPLTVTSAQKNPTAFYLCASSIEVGHQPQHFGDGTRLSIL.

This clonotype has ten or more counts. The chain couples TRBV24-1 to TRBJ2-1, with D perhaps TRBD1 (6 bases). Germline V lookup: CDR1 KGHDR, CDR2 SFDVKD. Trimming stripped 3 bases from V and 7 bases from J, with 12 bases between. This CDR3 has 14 amino acids. Here the CDR3 DNA reads TGTGCCACCAGTGATACTGGACAGCTTAATGAGCAGTTCTTC. This sequence encodes CATSDTGQLNEQFF.

This clonotype has a single count. V is TRBV30 and J is TRBJ1-5; D unresolved. The germline V gene has CDR1 GTSNPN and CDR2 SVGIG (reference sequence). V dropped 1 base and J dropped 1 base, with 8 bases sitting between them. The CDR3 covers 14 residues. The CDR3 region has the DNA TGTGCCTGGAGTGCTATCCCGAGCAATCAGCCCCAGCATTTT. This codes for CAWSAIPSNQPQHF. Full variable domain (rest looked up from reference TRBV30 and TRBJ1-5): SQTIHQWPATLVQPVGSPLSLECTVEGTSNPNLYWYRQAAGRGLQLLFYSVGIGQISSEVPQNLSASRPQDRQFILSSKKLLLSDSGFYLCAWSAIPSNQPQHFGDGTRLSIL.

This CDR3 is CASSMTAGTNEKLFF. CDR3 DNA sequence: TGTGCCAGTAGTATGACAGCAGGAACTAATGAAAAACTGTTTTTT. The chain joins TRBV19 to TRBJ1-4, with D possibly being TRBD1 (5 bases). In germline, CDR1 is LNHDA, CDR2 SQIVND (reference sequence). V lost 3 bases, J lost 1 base, and 9 bases lay in between. The CDR3 sequence is 15 residues long. Complete variable domain (other parts from reference TRBV19 and TRBJ1-4): DGGITQSPKYLFRKEGQNVTLSCEQNLNHDAMYWYRQDPGQGLRLIYYSQIVNDFQKGDIAEGYSVSREKKESFPLTVTSAQKNPTAFYLCASSMTAGTNEKLFFGSGTQLSVL.

This clonotype showed up just a few times. The CDR3: CGAGRDRVSYEQYF. In DNA, the CDR3 is TGCGGCGCCGGTCGGGACAGGGTCTCCTACGAGCAGTACTTC. The chain couples TRBV20-1 to TRBJ2-7; 9 bases align to TRBD1. Per germline, CDR1 DFQATT and CDR2 SNEGSKA (reference sequence). CDR3 length: 14 amino acids.

This clonotype was seen many times. The CDR3 loop reads CASSVADDNSPLHF. CDR3 bases: TGTGCCAGCAGCGTAGCAGATGATAATTCACCCCTCCACTTT. The chain couples TRBV9 to TRBJ1-6; D uncertain. This CDR3 comprises 14 residues. Germline V lookup: CDR1 SGDLS, CDR2 YYNGEE. Between the trimmed V and J ends, which lost 0 bases and 5 bases, there was a span of 6 bases.

This clonotype was recorded once. This chain uses TRBV28 with TRBJ2-7, with 14 nucleotides matching TRBD2. The J segment lost 5 bases and the V segment lost 5 bases, leaving 5 bases of the junction unmatched. There are 15 residues in the CDR3. From germline, CDR1 is MDHEN and CDR2 SYDVKM. CDR3 sequence: CASSQPGLAGDEQYF. The CDR3 DNA reads TGTGCCAGCAGTCAACCGGGACTAGCGGGAGACGAGCAGTACTTC. The full variable domain, with the rest looked up from reference TRBV28 and TRBJ2-7, is DVKVTQSSRYLVKRTGEKVFLECVQDMDHENMFWYRQDPGLGLRLIYFSYDVKMKEKGDIPEGYSVSREKKERFSLILESASTNQTSMYLCASSQPGLAGDEQYFGPGTRLTVT.

This clonotype was detected ten times or more. The chain links TRBV3-1 to TRBJ1-5; D is unclear. Trimming took 3 bases from V and 3 from J, leaving 15 bases between them. The CDR3 runs 16 residues. The germline V gene encodes CDR1 LGHDT and CDR2 YNNKEL (reference sequence). The CDR3 sequence is CASSHGLGSFNQPQHF. The CDR3, as DNA: TGTGCCAGCAGCCATGGGCTGGGGTCGTTCAATCAGCCCCAGCATTTT.

This clonotype appeared many times. This chain joins TRBV3-1 and TRBJ1-4; D is uncertain. Germline values: CDR1 LGHDT, CDR2 YNNKEL (reference sequence). The ends were cut back, 4 bases at V and 4 bases at J, with 13 bases in the middle. The CDR3 contains 15 residues. As DNA, the CDR3 is TGTGCCAGCAGCCGCTACGGGCAACTTAATGAAAAACTGTTTTTT. It codes for CASSRYGQLNEKLFF. Looking up the rest from reference TRBV3-1 and TRBJ1-4 gives the full variable domain: DTAVSQTPKYLVTQMGNDKSIKCEQNLGHDTMYWYKQDSKKFLKIMFSYNNKELIINETVPNRFSPKSPDKAHLNLHINSLELGDSAVYFCASSRYGQLNEKLFFGSGTQLSVL.

CDR3 sequence: CASRHPNIGENSPLHF. CDR3 DNA: TGTGCCAGCAGGCACCCGAATATAGGGGAGAATTCACCCCTCCACTTT. The chain joins TRBV7-9 to TRBJ1-6; maybe TRBD1 (5 bases). CDR1 is SEHNR and CDR2 is FQNEAQ in the germline V gene (reference sequence). The CDR3 sequence is 16 residues long. Between the trimmed V and J ends, which lost 6 bases and 7 bases, there was a span of 19 bases.

This clonotype was picked up many times. The chain employs TRBV2 and TRBJ2-7; 10 bases fit TRBD2. CDR3 length equals 14 residues. Unmatched junction bases numbered 10, after V lost 7 bases and J lost 7 bases. Germline V CDR1 and CDR2: SNHLY, FYNNEI. CDR3 bases: TGTGCCAGCACCAAACCGGGACTAGCGTCGGAGCAGTACTTC. Translating it yields CASTKPGLASEQYF.

Remarks on this clonotype: A much larger clone sits a single nucleotide away, making a read error possible. J is TRBJ1-1 and V is TRBV28; 7 bases are shared with TRBD1. The V segment lost 7 bases and the J segment 1 base; nucleotides outside the gene matches: 9. This CDR3 contains 15 residues. CDR1 MDHEN and CDR2 SYDVKM come from the germline V gene. The CDR3 protein is CASIDPGGTNTEAFF. The CDR3 DNA reads TGTGCCAGCATTGATCCAGGGGGTACGAACACTGAAGCTTTCTTT.

In this sample, this clonotype turned up many times. This chain joins TRBV30 and TRBJ2-1, with D perhaps matching TRBD2 (6 bases). V gave up 0 bases and J gave up 4 bases, with 10 bases separating them. The V gene's germline CDR1 is GTSNPN and CDR2 SVGIG (reference sequence). This CDR3 is 14 amino acids long. The CDR3 nucleotides are TGTGCCTGGAGTGTACGGAGCGGGTACAATGAGCAGTTCTTC. It encodes CAWSVRSGYNEQFF.

This clonotype has at least ten counts. The V gene is TRBV15, the J gene TRBJ2-1; possible D gene TRBD2, 5 bases. Germline assignment: CDR1 LNHNV and CDR2 YYDKDF (reference sequence). V gave up 5 bases and J gave up 4 bases, with 15 bases separating them. The CDR3 is 15 residues long. CDR3: CATSVLSGPYNEQFF. The CDR3 DNA sequence: TGTGCCACCAGCGTTCTGAGCGGACCTTACAATGAGCAGTTCTTC.

This clonotype was picked up a small number of times. The genes are TRBV19 and TRBJ1-4; 8 bases fit TRBD1. Germline CDR1 is LNHDA and CDR2 is SQIVND (reference sequence). There are 14 residues in the CDR3. V gave up 6 bases and J gave up 8 bases; unmatched junction bases: 8. The CDR3 DNA sequence: TGTGCCAGTAGCCCTCAGGGGGCTGGAGAAAAACTGTTTTTT. This encodes CASSPQGAGEKLFF.

This clonotype has a count of ten or more. This chain joins TRBV27 and TRBJ1-2; D uncertain. The V end was cut by 1 base, the J end by 6 bases, with 15 bases between. CDR3 length: 15 amino acids. Germline V lookup: CDR1 MNHEY, CDR2 SMNVEV (reference sequence). The CDR3 DNA follows: TGTGCCAGCAGTTTATTAGGTACGGCAGACAATGGCTACACCTTC. Encoded protein: CASSLLGTADNGYTF.

This clonotype was picked up many times. The J gene is TRBJ1-6, the V gene TRBV3-1; D remains ambiguous. This CDR3 has 17 amino acids. With 3 bases removed from V and 0 bases from J, the gap between germline ends came to 12 bases. Germline loops: CDR1 LGHDT, CDR2 YNNKEL (reference sequence). The CDR3 DNA sequence: TGTGCCAGCAGCCAGGACCCTCGGAGCTCCTATAATTCACCCCTCCACTTT. Protein sequence: CASSQDPRSSYNSPLHF.

This clonotype was recorded many times. This chain links TRBV10-3 with TRBJ2-5, with 12 nucleotides matching TRBD2. Germline trimming cut 9 bases from V and 5 bases from J; bases unmatched to any gene: 13. Germline assignment: CDR1 ENHRY and CDR2 SYGVKD. This CDR3 has 16 residues. CDR3 nucleotides: TGTGCCATAAAAGAGCTAGCGGGAGGGCCGGAGGAGACCCAGTACTTC. It is translated as CAIKELAGGPEETQYF.

Comments on this clonotype: A much larger clone lies a single base off, so this may be a read error. The chain uses TRBV20-1 and TRBJ2-3; D is unresolved. The DNA end is a closer match to TRBJ1-5, so the J assignment may be wrong. CDR3 size: 12 residues. Germline CDR1 DFQATT, CDR2 SNEGSKA (reference sequence). This CDR3 reads CSAPGLTDTQHF. The CDR3 DNA sequence: TGCAGTGCGCCCGGACTCACGGATACGCAGCATTTT.

This clonotype showed up just a few times. The CDR3 loop is CASSQKSRDPNRTDTQYF. Here the CDR3 DNA reads TGCGCCAGCAGCCAGAAGAGCCGGGACCCCAATCGCACAGATACGCAGTATTTT. This sequence joins TRBV4-1 and TRBJ2-3; either TRBD1 or TRBD2 may supply D (5 bases each). The length of the CDR3 is 18 residues. CDR1 is MGHRA, CDR2 YSYEKL, per germline. V was shortened by 3 bases and J by 1 base, with 20 bases between the two germline ends.